This T cell receptor beta chain was recorded in a study of shared clonotypes between healthy human individuals. Study context: The donors, two women and a few men, were aged 18 to 49. CD4 naive and memory got three plates each, CD8 naive two, CD8 memory one. General study findings and limits: Clonotypes shared by all four sorted-subset donors had higher generation probabilities than non-shared clonotypes.

The assay was immunoSEQ multiplex PCR, and TCRdb's table has in-frame clones only and misses some. There are millions of clones in the sample; about 93% occur only once, and roughly 1.8% lies in the top ten. Concerning this clone: As yet, its antigen is unknown.

Positively selected for CCR7, the CD45RO-negative cells used as naive CD8 cells excluded terminally differentiated effector memory CD45RA+ cells. Donors included only healthy HIV-negative adults lacking recent acute infections or vaccinations. The clonotype comes from a man younger than 35 in good health. Some clones in this sample may be carry-over from other donors' samples. The sequencing sample was made of naive CD8+ T cells from PBMCs.

The CDR3 protein is CASGNPGAPTEAFF. CDR3 sequence (DNA): TGTGCCAGTGGGAACCCCGGGGCGCCGACTGAAGCTTTCTTT. The V and J genes are TRBV19 and TRBJ1-1, with a tentative D call TRBD1 (5 bases). CDR1 is LNHDA and CDR2 is SQIVND in the germline V gene (reference sequence). V lost 8 bases and J lost 5, with 18 bases in between. CDR3 length: 14 amino acids.